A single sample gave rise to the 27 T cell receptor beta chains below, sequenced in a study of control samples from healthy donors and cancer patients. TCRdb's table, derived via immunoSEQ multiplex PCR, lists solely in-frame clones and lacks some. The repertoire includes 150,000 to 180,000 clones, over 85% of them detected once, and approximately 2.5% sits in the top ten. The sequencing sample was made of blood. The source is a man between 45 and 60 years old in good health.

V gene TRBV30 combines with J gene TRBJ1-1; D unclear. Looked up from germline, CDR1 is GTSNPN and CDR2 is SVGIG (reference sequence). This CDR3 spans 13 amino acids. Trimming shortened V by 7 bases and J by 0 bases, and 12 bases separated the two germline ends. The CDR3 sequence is CAYDWPLNTEAFF. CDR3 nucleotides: TGTGCCTATGATTGGCCACTGAACACTGAAGCTTTCTTT.

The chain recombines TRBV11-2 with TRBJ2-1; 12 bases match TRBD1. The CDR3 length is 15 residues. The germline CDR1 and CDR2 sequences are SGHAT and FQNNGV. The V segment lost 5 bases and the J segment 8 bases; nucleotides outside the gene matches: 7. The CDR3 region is CASSPGTGGWDEQFF. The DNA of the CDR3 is TGTGCCAGCAGCCCAGGGACAGGGGGCTGGGATGAGCAGTTCTTC.

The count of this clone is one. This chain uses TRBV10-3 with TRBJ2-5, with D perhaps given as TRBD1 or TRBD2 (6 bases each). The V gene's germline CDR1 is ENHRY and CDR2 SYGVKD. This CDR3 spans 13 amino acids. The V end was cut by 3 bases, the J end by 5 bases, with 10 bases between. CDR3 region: CAISEGGLETQYF. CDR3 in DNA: TGTGCCATCAGTGAAGGGGGGCTTGAGACCCAGTACTTC.

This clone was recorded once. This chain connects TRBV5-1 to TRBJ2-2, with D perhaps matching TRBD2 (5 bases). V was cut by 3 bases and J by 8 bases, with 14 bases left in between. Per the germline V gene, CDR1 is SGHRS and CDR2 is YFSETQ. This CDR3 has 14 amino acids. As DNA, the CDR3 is TGCGCCAGCAGCTCAGGCTCCACGGGAGGGGAGCTGTTTTTT. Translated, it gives CASSSGSTGGELFF.

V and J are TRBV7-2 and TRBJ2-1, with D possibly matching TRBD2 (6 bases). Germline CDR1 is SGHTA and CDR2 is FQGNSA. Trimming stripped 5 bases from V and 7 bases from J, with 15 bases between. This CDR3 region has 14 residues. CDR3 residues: CASSPTGGSNEQFF. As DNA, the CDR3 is TGTGCCAGCAGCCCCACCGGGGGTAGTAATGAGCAGTTCTTC.

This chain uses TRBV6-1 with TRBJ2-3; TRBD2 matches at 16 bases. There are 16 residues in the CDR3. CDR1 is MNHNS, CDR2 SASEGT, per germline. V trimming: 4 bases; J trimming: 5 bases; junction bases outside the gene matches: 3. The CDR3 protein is CASSGGLAGGQDTQYF. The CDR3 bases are TGTGCCAGCAGTGGGGGACTAGCGGGAGGGCAAGATACGCAGTATTTT.

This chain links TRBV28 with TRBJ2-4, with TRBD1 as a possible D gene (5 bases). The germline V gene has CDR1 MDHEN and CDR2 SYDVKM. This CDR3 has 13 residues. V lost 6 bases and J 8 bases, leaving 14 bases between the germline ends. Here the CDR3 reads CASRNGASDIQYF. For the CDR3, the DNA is TGTGCCAGCAGGAATGGGGCCAGTGACATTCAGTACTTC. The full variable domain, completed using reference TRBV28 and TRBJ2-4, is DVKVTQSSRYLVKRTGEKVFLECVQDMDHENMFWYRQDPGLGLRLIYFSYDVKMKEKGDIPEGYSVSREKKERFSLILESASTNQTSMYLCASRNGASDIQYFGAGTRLSVL.

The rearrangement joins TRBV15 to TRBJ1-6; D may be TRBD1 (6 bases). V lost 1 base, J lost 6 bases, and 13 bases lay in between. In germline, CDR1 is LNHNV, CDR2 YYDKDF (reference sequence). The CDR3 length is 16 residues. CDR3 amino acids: CATSRVLGGGNSPLHF. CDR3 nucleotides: TGTGCCACCAGCAGAGTTTTGGGAGGGGGTAATTCACCCCTCCACTTT.

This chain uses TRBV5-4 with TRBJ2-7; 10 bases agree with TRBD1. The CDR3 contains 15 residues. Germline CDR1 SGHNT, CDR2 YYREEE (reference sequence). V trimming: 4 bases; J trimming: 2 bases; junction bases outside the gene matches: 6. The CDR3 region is CASSLGQGGTYEQYF. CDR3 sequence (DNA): TGTGCCAGCAGCCTCGGACAGGGGGGCACCTACGAGCAGTACTTC.

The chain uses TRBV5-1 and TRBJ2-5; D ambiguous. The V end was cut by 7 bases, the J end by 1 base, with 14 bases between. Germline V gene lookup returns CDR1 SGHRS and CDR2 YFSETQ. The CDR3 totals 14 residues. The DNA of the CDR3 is TGCGCCAGCGGTCGGTTCTTTTCCCAAGAGACCCAGTACTTC. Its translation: CASGRFFSQETQYF.

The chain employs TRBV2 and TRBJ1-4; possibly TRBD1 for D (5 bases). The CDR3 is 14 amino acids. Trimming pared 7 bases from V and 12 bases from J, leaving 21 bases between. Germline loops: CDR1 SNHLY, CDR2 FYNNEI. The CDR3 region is CASNLGGTTGELFF. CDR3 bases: TGTGCCAGCAACCTAGGAGGGACTACTGGGGAACTGTTTTTT.

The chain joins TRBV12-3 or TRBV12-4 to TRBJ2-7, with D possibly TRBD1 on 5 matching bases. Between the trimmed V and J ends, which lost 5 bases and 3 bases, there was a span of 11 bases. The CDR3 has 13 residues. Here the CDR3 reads CASSGARRYEQYF. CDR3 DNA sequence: TGTGCCAGCAGTGGGGCCCGTCGCTACGAGCAGTACTTC.

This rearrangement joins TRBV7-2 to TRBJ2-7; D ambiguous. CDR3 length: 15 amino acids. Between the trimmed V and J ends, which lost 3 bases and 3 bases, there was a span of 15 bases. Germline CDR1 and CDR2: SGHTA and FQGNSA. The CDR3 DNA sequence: TGTGCCAGCAGCTTCAGTCCCACGGGCGACTACGAGCAGTACTTC. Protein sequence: CASSFSPTGDYEQYF.

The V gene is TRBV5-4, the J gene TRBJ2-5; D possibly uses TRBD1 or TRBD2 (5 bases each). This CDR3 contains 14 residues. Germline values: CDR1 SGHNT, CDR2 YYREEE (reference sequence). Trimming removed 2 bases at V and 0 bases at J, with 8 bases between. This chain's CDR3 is CASSLEGYQETQYF. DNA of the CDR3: TGTGCCAGCAGCTTAGAGGGGTACCAAGAGACCCAGTACTTC. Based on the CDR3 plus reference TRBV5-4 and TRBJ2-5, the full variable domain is ETGVTQSPTHLIKTRGQQVTLRCSSQSGHNTVSWYQQALGQGPQFIFQYYREEENGRGNFPPRFSGLQFPNYSSELNVNALELDDSALYLCASSLEGYQETQYFGPGTRLLVL.

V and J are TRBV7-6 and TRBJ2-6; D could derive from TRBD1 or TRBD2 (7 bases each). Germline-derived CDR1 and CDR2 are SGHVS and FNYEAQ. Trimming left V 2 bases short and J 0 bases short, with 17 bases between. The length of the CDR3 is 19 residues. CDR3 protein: CASSLKREGALSGANVLTF. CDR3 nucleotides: TGTGCCAGCAGCTTAAAGAGGGAGGGGGCCCTCTCTGGGGCCAACGTCCTGACTTTC.

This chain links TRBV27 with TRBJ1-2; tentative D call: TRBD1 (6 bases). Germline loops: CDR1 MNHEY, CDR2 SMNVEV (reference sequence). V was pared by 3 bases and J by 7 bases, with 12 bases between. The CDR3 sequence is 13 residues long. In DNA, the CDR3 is TGTGCCAGCAGTTTGGGGGGGGGCCGTGGCTACACCTTC. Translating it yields CASSLGGGRGYTF.

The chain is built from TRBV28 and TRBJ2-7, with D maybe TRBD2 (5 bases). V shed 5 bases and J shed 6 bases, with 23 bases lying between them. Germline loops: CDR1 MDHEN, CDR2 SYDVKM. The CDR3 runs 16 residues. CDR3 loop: CASSRPPLMTKREQYF. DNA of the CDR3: TGTGCCAGCAGTAGACCCCCCCTAATGACTAAGCGCGAGCAGTACTTC.

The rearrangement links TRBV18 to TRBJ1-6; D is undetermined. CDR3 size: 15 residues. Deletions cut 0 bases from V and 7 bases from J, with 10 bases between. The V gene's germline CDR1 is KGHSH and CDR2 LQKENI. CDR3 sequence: CASSPPYGGNSPLHF. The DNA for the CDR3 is TGTGCCAGCTCACCACCCTACGGAGGGAATTCACCCCTCCACTTT.

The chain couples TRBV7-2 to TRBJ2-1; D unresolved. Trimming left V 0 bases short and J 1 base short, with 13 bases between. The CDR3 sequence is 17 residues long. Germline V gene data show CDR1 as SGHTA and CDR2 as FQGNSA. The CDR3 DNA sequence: TGTGCCAGCAGCTTAGCGGAAGGCCTAACGTCCTACAATGAGCAGTTCTTC. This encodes CASSLAEGLTSYNEQFF.

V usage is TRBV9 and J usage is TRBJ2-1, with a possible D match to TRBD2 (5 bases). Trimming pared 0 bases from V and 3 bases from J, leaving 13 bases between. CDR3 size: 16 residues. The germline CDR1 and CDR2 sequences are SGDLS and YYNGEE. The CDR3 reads CASSVDWERFYNEQFF. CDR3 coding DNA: TGTGCCAGCAGCGTAGACTGGGAGCGGTTCTACAATGAGCAGTTCTTC.

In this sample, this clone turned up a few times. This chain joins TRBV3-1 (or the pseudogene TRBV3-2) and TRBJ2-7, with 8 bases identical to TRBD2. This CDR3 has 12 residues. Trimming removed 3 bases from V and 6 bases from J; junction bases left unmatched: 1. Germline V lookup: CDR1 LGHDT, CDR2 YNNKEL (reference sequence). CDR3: CASSQGLVEQYF. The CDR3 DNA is TGTGCCAGCAGCCAGGGACTAGTCGAGCAGTACTTC.

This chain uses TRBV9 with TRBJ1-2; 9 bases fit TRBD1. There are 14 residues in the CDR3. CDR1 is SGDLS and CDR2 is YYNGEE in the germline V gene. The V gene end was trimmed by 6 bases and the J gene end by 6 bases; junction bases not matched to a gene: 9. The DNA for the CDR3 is TGTGCCAGCACGGGCGACAGGGGGTTCAATGGCTACACCTTC. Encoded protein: CASTGDRGFNGYTF.

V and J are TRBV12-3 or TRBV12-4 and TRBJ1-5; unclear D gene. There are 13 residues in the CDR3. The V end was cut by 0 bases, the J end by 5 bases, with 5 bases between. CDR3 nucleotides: TGTGCCAGCAGTTTAGCCAGATATCAGCCCCAGCATTTT. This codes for CASSLARYQPQHF.

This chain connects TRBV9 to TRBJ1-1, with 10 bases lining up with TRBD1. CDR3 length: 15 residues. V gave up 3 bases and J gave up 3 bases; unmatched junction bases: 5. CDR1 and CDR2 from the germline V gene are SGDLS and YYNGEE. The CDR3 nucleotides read TGTGCCAGCAGCGCCGGGGGGACAGGGGACACTGAAGCTTTCTTT. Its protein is CASSAGGTGDTEAFF.

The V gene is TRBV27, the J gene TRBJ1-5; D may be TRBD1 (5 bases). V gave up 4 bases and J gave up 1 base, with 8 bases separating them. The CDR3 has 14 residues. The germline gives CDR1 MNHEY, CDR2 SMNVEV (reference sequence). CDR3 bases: TGTGCCAGCAGTTCCCGGGGGAGCAATCAGCCCCAGCATTTT. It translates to CASSSRGSNQPQHF.

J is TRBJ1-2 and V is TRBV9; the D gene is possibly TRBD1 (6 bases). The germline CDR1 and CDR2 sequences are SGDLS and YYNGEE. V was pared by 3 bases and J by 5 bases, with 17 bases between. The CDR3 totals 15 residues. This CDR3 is CASSGRTAILYGYTF. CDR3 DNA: TGTGCCAGCAGCGGACGGACAGCTATCCTTTATGGCTACACCTTC.

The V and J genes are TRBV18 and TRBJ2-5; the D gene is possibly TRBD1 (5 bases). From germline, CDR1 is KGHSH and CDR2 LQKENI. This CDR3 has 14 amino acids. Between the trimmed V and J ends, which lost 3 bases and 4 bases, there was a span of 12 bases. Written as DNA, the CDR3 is TGTGCCAGCTCACCCAGGGATTTGAGAGAGACCCAGTACTTC. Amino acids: CASSPRDLRETQYF.